The T cell receptor beta chain under discussion was sequenced for a study of shared clonotypes between healthy human individuals. Turning to the study itself: For every donor, three CD4 naive, three CD4 memory, two CD8 naive and one CD8 memory plates were used.

CDR3 length: 14 amino acids. The ends were cut back, 4 bases at V and 6 bases at J, with 13 bases in the middle. The V gene's germline CDR1 is SGHDN and CDR2 FVKESK. This clone was detected only a few times. It was at deep level that the assay was run. Assay used: immunoSEQ multiplex PCR; TCRdb lists only in-frame clones, some missing. This table holds about a million clones, 60% to 85% found once. The J gene is TRBJ2-1, the V gene TRBV14; D might be TRBD2 (5 bases). The receptor comes from a man aged 18-30 years in good health. The sequenced sample was memory CD4+ T cells sorted from blood. The subset denotes: CD45RA-negative fraction. The CDR3 sequence is CASSRTHGGNEQFF. The DNA for the CDR3 is TGTGCCAGCAGCCGAACCCATGGAGGCAATGAGCAGTTCTTC.